This T cell receptor (beta chain) was found in a study of blood T cell repertoires in COVID-19. Turning to the study itself: The samples span acute and convalescent COVID-19 from the United States, Italy and Spain. Sample material is recorded as cDNA or gDNA derived from T cells, B-cell-depleted T cells, or PBMCs.

Original handling: Amplified reference gene primers provided the basis for estimating nucleated cell counts. Sequencing used immunoSEQ multiplex PCR; TCRdb keeps in-frame clones, though not all of them. The V and J calls and clone size come from that table; D and trimming were worked out from the DNA. The sample yields a few hundred thousand clones, around 83% seen once. The CDR3 contains 14 residues. J gave up 6 bases and V 4 bases, and 6 bases lay outside the gene matches. Germline V CDR1 and CDR2: SGHRS, YFSETQ. The sample was peripheral blood. J is TRBJ2-4 and V is TRBV5-1; TRBD1 matches 8 bases. This TCR was recovered from a man younger than 40 who had recovered from COVID-19. Here the CDR3 DNA reads TGCGCCAGCAGCGAACGACAGGGGCGAAACATTCAGTACTTC. This translates into CASSERQGRNIQYF.